This T cell receptor (beta chain) originates from a study of patients and donors after allogeneic stem cell transplantation. MiXCR, run by TCRdb on the RT-PCR reads, gives a single entry per CDR3 protein. The sample records about 160,000 distinct CDR3 sequences, about 32% being singletons. Germline V gives CDR1 ENHRY, CDR2 SYGVKD. The CDR3 contains 14 residues. V lost 0 bases and J lost 2, with 7 bases in between. Sequencing was performed on blood, either unsorted or a sorted T cell fraction (not recorded which). V usage is TRBV10-3 and J usage is TRBJ2-5; D is unresolved. The receptor was isolated from a human donor who was either an allogeneic HSCT recipient or a stem cell or donor lymphocyte infusion donor (not recorded which). It is not recorded whose cells these are; they may come from a transplant donor. The CDR3 sequence: CAISESNYQETQYF. The CDR3 coding sequence is TGTGCCATCAGTGAGTCGAACTATCAAGAGACCCAGTACTTC.